These 25 T cell receptor beta chains were all obtained from the same sample, sequenced in a study of T-cell memory formation after mild COVID-19. In TCRdb, the 5' RACE reads were re-called with MiXCR into one record per CDR3 protein. This table holds some 410,000 distinct CDR3 sequences, around 22% found once. Sample: PBMCs or a T cell subset sorted from them (not recorded which). The receptors derive from an adult woman who had mild COVID-19 (a few samples of this study predate the infection). Cell type and time point are not known.

This chain connects TRBV12-5 to TRBJ1-1; no clear D gene. The CDR3 has 17 amino acids. Between the trimmed V and J ends, which lost 0 bases and 4 bases, there was a span of 18 bases. Per the germline V gene, CDR1 is LGHNT and CDR2 is FRNRAP. For the CDR3, the DNA is TGTGCTAGTGGTTTGGTATCGGCCCGGAGAGAAGGCACTGAAGCTTTCTTT. The encoded protein is CASGLVSARREGTEAFF.

The V gene is TRBV5-1, the J gene TRBJ1-5, with a possible D match to TRBD1 (5 bases). CDR3 length: 15 residues. V dropped 1 base and J dropped 1 base, with 9 bases sitting between them. Germline V lookup: CDR1 SGHRS, CDR2 YFSETQ. This CDR3 is CASSLTTGSNQPQHF. For the CDR3, the DNA is TGCGCCAGCAGCTTGACTACAGGCAGCAATCAGCCCCAGCATTTT. Supplemented by reference TRBV5-1 and TRBJ1-5, the full variable domain reads KAGVTQTPRYLIKTRGQQVTLSCSPISGHRSVSWYQQTPGQGLQFLFEYFSETQRNKGNFPGRFSGRQFSNSRSEMNVSTLELGDSALYLCASSLTTGSNQPQHFGDGTRLSIL.

In its sample, this clonotype was seen many times. The rearrangement uses TRBV20-1 and TRBJ2-1; 12 bases are a match to TRBD2. V shed 6 bases and J 4 bases; nucleotides not matched to a gene: 10. The CDR3 loop spans 16 amino acids. The germline V gene encodes CDR1 DFQATT and CDR2 SNEGSKA (reference sequence). This CDR3 is CSAIDRTSGNYNEQFF. Here the CDR3 DNA reads TGCAGTGCCATCGACCGGACTAGCGGGAATTACAATGAGCAGTTCTTC.

In this sample, this clonotype turned up a few times. V is TRBV9 and J is TRBJ2-1; perhaps TRBD2 as D (6 bases). Trimming pared 4 bases from V and 0 bases from J, leaving 14 bases between. This CDR3 has 16 residues. The V gene's germline CDR1 is SGDLS and CDR2 YYNGEE. The DNA for the CDR3 is TGTGCCAGCAGCTTCGGAGGGGAGGCCTCCTACAATGAGCAGTTCTTC. The encoded protein is CASSFGGEASYNEQFF.

The chain carries TRBV27 and TRBJ1-4, with D possibly TRBD1 on 5 matching bases. The CDR3 is 15 residues long. Germline V lookup: CDR1 MNHEY, CDR2 SMNVEV (reference sequence). V dropped 3 bases and J dropped 5 bases, with 13 bases sitting between them. CDR3 DNA: TGTGCCAGCAGTTTCCTTGGCAGGGTGAATGAAAAACTGTTTTTT. It yields the protein CASSFLGRVNEKLFF.

V and J are TRBV29-1 and TRBJ2-7; no definite D call. V was clipped by 2 bases and J by 4 bases, with 12 bases between them. The CDR3 has 13 amino acids. Germline loops: CDR1 SQVTM, CDR2 ANQGSEA. CDR3 coding DNA: TGCAGCGTTGAACACCACACCCCTTACGAGCAGTACTTC. Translated: CSVEHHTPYEQYF.

J is TRBJ2-2 and V is TRBV11-3; no reliable D call. CDR3 length: 14 residues. Germline V CDR1 and CDR2: SGHNT, YENEEA. Trimming cost V 2 bases and J 1 base, with 5 bases left between them. The CDR3 coding sequence is TGTGCCAGCAGCTTATTTGGGAACACCGGGGAGCTGTTTTTT. It codes for CASSLFGNTGELFF.

V is TRBV6-5 and J is TRBJ2-7, with 8 bases aligning to TRBD2. CDR1 MNHEY and CDR2 SVGAGI come from the germline V gene. With 6 bases clipped from V and 9 bases from J, the junction kept 16 bases outside the gene matches. This CDR3 has 15 amino acids. CDR3 coding DNA: TGTGCCAGCAGGGGAGCGGGAGCACTACTACGAGGGCAGTACTTC. This sequence encodes CASRGAGALLRGQYF.

Here the CDR3 reads CASSYSGRRDTQYF. The CDR3 nucleotides are TGTGCCAGCAGCTATAGCGGGAGAAGGGATACGCAGTATTTT. The chain employs TRBV7-2 and TRBJ2-3; 9 bases align to TRBD2. Germline V gene sequence: CDR1 SGHTA, CDR2 FQGNSA. This CDR3 contains 14 residues. The trim removed 4 bases at V and 6 bases at J, leaving 5 bases unmatched.

This clonotype occurred a few times. This chain joins TRBV11-1 and TRBJ2-1; weak D call: TRBD2 (5 bases). V lost 3 bases, J lost 0 bases, and 12 bases lay in between. Germline V gene sequence: CDR1 SGHAT, CDR2 FQDESV (reference sequence). This CDR3 has 16 amino acids. The CDR3 region has the DNA TGTGCCAGCAGCTTCCTTCGGGAAACCTCCTACAATGAGCAGTTCTTC. Encoded protein: CASSFLRETSYNEQFF.

This clonotype has only a few counts. The chain links TRBV2 to TRBJ2-6; maybe TRBD1 (6 bases). V gave up 5 bases and J gave up 5 bases, with 10 bases separating them. The CDR3 is 14 amino acids. From germline, CDR1 is SNHLY and CDR2 FYNNEI. As DNA, the CDR3 is TGTGCCAGCAGTCCTAGGGGGAGGGCCAACGTCCTGACTTTC. This sequence encodes CASSPRGRANVLTF.

The J gene is TRBJ1-1, the V gene TRBV10-3, with D perhaps matching TRBD1 (5 bases). Trimming stripped 5 bases from V and 3 bases from J, with 13 bases between. The CDR3 contains 14 residues. Germline-derived CDR1 and CDR2 are ENHRY and SYGVKD. The CDR3 loop reads CAISHQGRDTEAFF. In nucleotides, the CDR3 is TGTGCCATCAGTCACCAGGGAAGGGACACTGAAGCTTTCTTT.

This clonotype was observed many times. The chain combines TRBV20-1 with TRBJ1-1; D gene uncertain. This CDR3 region has 10 residues. Looked up from germline, CDR1 is DFQATT and CDR2 is SNEGSKA (reference sequence). CDR3 loop: CAPGNTEAFF. The CDR3 coding sequence is TGCGCCCCAGGAAACACTGAAGCTTTCTTT.

This clonotype was counted only a few times. V gene TRBV9 combines with J gene TRBJ2-5; 8 nucleotides match TRBD2. Germline lookup yields CDR1 SGDLS and CDR2 YYNGEE. Germline trimming cut 0 bases from V and 4 bases from J; bases unmatched to any gene: 5. There are 15 residues in the CDR3. The CDR3 DNA reads TGTGCCAGCAGCGTAGGCGGGGGGCCTAGAGAGACCCAGTACTTC. This gives the protein CASSVGGGPRETQYF. Variable domain in full (rest from reference TRBV9 and TRBJ2-5): DSGVTQTPKHLITATGQRVTLRCSPRSGDLSVYWYQQSLDQGLQFLIQYYNGEERAKGNILERFSAQQFPDLHSELNLSSLELGDSALYFCASSVGGGPRETQYFGPGTRLLVL.

This clonotype has ten or more counts. In DNA, the CDR3 is TGTGCCAGCTCCGGACTCAGCACAGATACGCAGTATTTT. This encodes CASSGLSTDTQYF. The J gene is TRBJ2-3, the V gene TRBV5-5; D possibly corresponds to TRBD2 (5 bases). The germline CDR1 and CDR2 sequences are SGHKS and YYEKEE (reference sequence). V lost 7 bases to trimming and J lost 0 bases, with 9 bases between them. The CDR3 has 13 residues.

This clonotype was observed a handful of times. The chain employs TRBV5-1 and TRBJ2-1; TRBD2 is a possible D gene (5 bases). The length of the CDR3 is 15 residues. Germline V gives CDR1 SGHRS, CDR2 YFSETQ. Trimming removed 5 bases at V and 0 bases at J, with 12 bases between. The CDR3 sequence is CASRVSSHSYNEQFF. The CDR3 DNA reads as TGCGCCAGCAGGGTTTCTAGCCACTCCTACAATGAGCAGTTCTTC. Looking up the rest from reference TRBV5-1 and TRBJ2-1 gives the full variable domain: KAGVTQTPRYLIKTRGQQVTLSCSPISGHRSVSWYQQTPGQGLQFLFEYFSETQRNKGNFPGRFSGRQFSNSRSEMNVSTLELGDSALYLCASRVSSHSYNEQFFGPGTRLTVL.

This clonotype appeared a few times. The rearrangement links TRBV12-3 or TRBV12-4 to TRBJ2-1; TRBD2 matches 10 bases. Trimming cost V 5 bases and J 7 bases; bases outside gene matches: 8. The CDR3 is 15 amino acids. The CDR3 sequence: CASSGLSGRGNEQFF. The CDR3 bases are TGTGCCAGCAGTGGTTTAAGCGGGAGGGGAAATGAGCAGTTCTTC.

The chain joins TRBV4-2 to TRBJ2-2; D is perhaps TRBD2 (5 bases). CDR1 is LGHNA, CDR2 YNFKEQ, per germline. The CDR3 is made up of 17 amino acids. Trimming pared 0 bases from V and 4 bases from J, leaving 15 bases between. Here the CDR3 DNA reads TGTGCCAGCAGCCAAGATTGGCCGGGGTCGGGCACCGGGGAGCTGTTTTTT. It specifies CASSQDWPGSGTGELFF.

The gene calls are TRBV27 and TRBJ2-7, with 7 bases that match TRBD1. The CDR3 totals 14 residues. After removal of 4 bases from V and 3 bases from J, the junction contained 6 bases not matched to a gene. Germline CDR1 is MNHEY and CDR2 is SMNVEV (reference sequence). The CDR3 nucleotides are TGTGCCAGCAGTTCTACCTGGGACAGCTACGAGCAGTACTTC. Translating it yields CASSSTWDSYEQYF.

The rearrangement links TRBV6-6 to TRBJ1-5; D is ambiguous. V was pared by 8 bases and J by 1 base, with 6 bases between. This CDR3 contains 12 residues. Germline V lookup: CDR1 MNHNY, CDR2 SVGAGI (reference sequence). The CDR3 loop reads CASSASNQPQHF. The CDR3 nucleotides are TGTGCCAGCTCAGCCAGCAATCAGCCCCAGCATTTT.

The rearrangement uses TRBV7-6 and TRBJ1-3; D might be TRBD1 (5 bases). The ends were cut back, 1 base at V and 8 bases at J, with 18 bases in the middle. The germline V gene has CDR1 SGHVS and CDR2 FNYEAQ. This CDR3 is 16 amino acids long. CDR3 region: CASSLDPRGYGDTIYF. DNA of the CDR3: TGTGCCAGCAGCTTAGACCCCCGGGGCTACGGAGACACCATATATTTT. The variable domain in full, completed from reference TRBV7-6 and TRBJ1-3, reads GAGVSQSPRYKVTKRGQDVALRCDPISGHVSLYWYRQALGQGPEFLTYFNYEAQQDKSGLPNDRFSAERPEGSISTLTIQRTEQRDSAMYRCASSLDPRGYGDTIYFGEGSWLTVV.

This chain connects TRBV5-1 to TRBJ2-3; 9 bases line up with TRBD2. CDR3 length: 15 residues. The ends lost 6 bases at V and 4 bases at J; junction bases unmatched: 9. Germline V gives CDR1 SGHRS, CDR2 YFSETQ. As DNA, the CDR3 is TGCGCCAGCAATCAGGCGGGGGGGCAGGCAGATACGCAGTATTTT. Its translation: CASNQAGGQADTQYF.

V usage is TRBV7-8 and J usage is TRBJ2-3; maybe TRBD2 (5 bases). V lost 1 base, J lost 4 bases, and 18 bases lay in between. This CDR3 is 17 amino acids long. The V gene's germline CDR1 is SGHVS and CDR2 FQNEAQ. CDR3 coding DNA: TGTGCCAGCAGCTTAGTCGGGGTAATCCCTCCCGCAGATACGCAGTATTTT. This translates into CASSLVGVIPPADTQYF.

The chain uses TRBV18 and TRBJ1-1; D uncertain. The CDR3 extends over 13 amino acids. Trimming took 0 bases from V and 4 from J, leaving 6 bases between them. The germline gives CDR1 KGHSH, CDR2 LQKENI. In DNA form, the CDR3 reads TGTGCCAGCTCACCACCTGGGCGCACTGAAGCTTTCTTT. Amino acid sequence: CASSPPGRTEAFF.

In its sample, this clonotype was seen a few times. V is TRBV5-1 and J is TRBJ2-4, with a weak D call TRBD2 (5 bases). The CDR3 extends over 12 amino acids. The V and J ends lost 1 base and 8 bases respectively, with 7 bases between them. Germline V gives CDR1 SGHRS, CDR2 YFSETQ. CDR3 DNA sequence: TGCGCCAGCAGCTTGTCCGGGGACATTCAGTACTTC. Residues: CASSLSGDIQYF.